This T cell receptor (beta chain) was documented in a study of blood T cell repertoires in COVID-19. Study-level information: Some COVID-19 samples were acute and others convalescent; all came from the United States, Italy and Spain. Nucleic acid was either cDNA or gDNA, and it came from T cells, B-cell-depleted T cells, or PBMCs.

The CDR3 is 16 amino acids. Trimming left V 0 bases short and J 3 bases short, with 15 bases between. From germline, CDR1 is LGHNA and CDR2 YSLEER. In the original analysis: The assay estimated nucleated cells by amplifying reference gene primers. Assay used: immunoSEQ multiplex PCR; TCRdb lists only in-frame clones, some missing. V and J calls plus clone size are reproduced from that table; the DNA served to infer D and trimming. The data hold under 300,000 clones, with roughly 87% observed a single time. Sequenced input: peripheral blood. This receptor was taken from a human donor in a cohort sampled during active COVID-19. The chain has TRBV4-3 and TRBJ2-7, with a weak D call TRBD2 (5 bases). The CDR3 loop is CASSQDRFGGGYEQYF. The DNA of the CDR3 is TGCGCCAGCAGCCAAGATCGGTTCGGTGGAGGCTACGAGCAGTACTTC.